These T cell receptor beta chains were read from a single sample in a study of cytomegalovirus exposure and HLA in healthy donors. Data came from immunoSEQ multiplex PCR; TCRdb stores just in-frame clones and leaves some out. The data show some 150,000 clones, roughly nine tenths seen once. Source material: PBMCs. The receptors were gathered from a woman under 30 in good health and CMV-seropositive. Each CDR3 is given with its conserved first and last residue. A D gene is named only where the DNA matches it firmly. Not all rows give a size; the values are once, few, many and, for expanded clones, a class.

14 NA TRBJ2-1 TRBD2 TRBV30 TGTGCCTGCCCGACTAGCGGATCCTACAATGAGCAGTTCTTC CACPTSGSYNEQFF
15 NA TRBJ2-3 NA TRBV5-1 TGCGCCAGCAGCTTCTTACGACAGTCGGAAGATACGCAGTATTTT CASSFLRQSEDTQYF
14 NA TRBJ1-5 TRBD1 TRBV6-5 TGTGCCAGCAGTTACGGACAGGGGGCTCAGCCCCAGCATTTT CASSYGQGAQPQHF
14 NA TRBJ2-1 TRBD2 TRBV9 TGTGCCAGCAGCGTTACTAGCGAAAACAATGAGCAGTTCTTC CASSVTSENNEQFF
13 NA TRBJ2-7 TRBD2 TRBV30 TGTGCCTGGTCTAGCGGGAGGGCCTTTGAGCAGTACTTC CAWSSGRAFEQYF
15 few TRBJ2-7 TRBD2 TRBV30 TGTGCCTGGAGTCCCCCTAGCGGGAGGGCCTACGAGCAGTACTTC CAWSPPSGRAYEQYF
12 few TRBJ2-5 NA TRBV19 TGTGCCAGTAGTACAGGGGGGGAGACCCAGTACTTC CASSTGGETQYF
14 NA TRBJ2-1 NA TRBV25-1 TGTGCCAGCACTGGCAGGGGGGTTTCGGATGAGCAGTTCTTC CASTGRGVSDEQFF
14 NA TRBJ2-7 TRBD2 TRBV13 TGTGCCAGCAGCTTAGAGCGACTAGCGGACGAGCAGTACTTC CASSLERLADEQYF
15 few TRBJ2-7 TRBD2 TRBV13 TGTGCCAGCAGCTTAACGAGGGAGGGCTCCTACGAGCAGTACTTC CASSLTREGSYEQYF
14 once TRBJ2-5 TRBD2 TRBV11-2 TGTGCCAGCAGCTTATTACGGGGGGAAGAGACCCAGTACTTC CASSLLRGEETQYF
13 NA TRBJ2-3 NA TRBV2 TGTGCCAGCAGTGATGACAGGTTTATTACGCAGTATTTT CASSDDRFITQYF
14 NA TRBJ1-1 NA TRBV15 TGTGCCACCAGCAGAGTCTTGTCGGAGGGTGAAGCTTTCTTT CATSRVLSEGEAFF
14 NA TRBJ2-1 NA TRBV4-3 TGCGCCAGCAGCCAAGATATGCTAGAGGGTGAGCAGTTCTTC CASSQDMLEGEQFF
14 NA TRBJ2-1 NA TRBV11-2 TGTGCCAGCAGCTTAGATCAGCAATCGGGAGAGCAGTTCTTC CASSLDQQSGEQFF
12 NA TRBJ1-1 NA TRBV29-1 TGCAGCGTTGCTTCTCTGAACACTGAAGCTTTCTTT CSVASLNTEAFF
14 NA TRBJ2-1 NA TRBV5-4 TGTGCCAGCCGTGGAACCCACCAGGGCAATGAGCAGTTCTTC CASRGTHQGNEQFF
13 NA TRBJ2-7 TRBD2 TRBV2 TGTGCCAGCAGTGAGAGGGAGGGCCCCGAGCAGTACTTC CASSEREGPEQYF